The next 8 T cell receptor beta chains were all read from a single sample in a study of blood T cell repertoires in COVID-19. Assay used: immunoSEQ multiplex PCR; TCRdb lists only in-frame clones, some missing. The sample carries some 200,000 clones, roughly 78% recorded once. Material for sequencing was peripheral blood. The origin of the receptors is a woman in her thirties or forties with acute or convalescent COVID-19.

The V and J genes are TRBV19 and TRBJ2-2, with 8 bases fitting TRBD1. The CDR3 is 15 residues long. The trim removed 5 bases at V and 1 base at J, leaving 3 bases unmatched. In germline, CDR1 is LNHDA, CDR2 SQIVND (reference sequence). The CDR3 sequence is CASSLQGGNTGELFF. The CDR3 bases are TGTGCCAGTAGTCTACAGGGGGGGAACACCGGGGAGCTGTTTTTT.

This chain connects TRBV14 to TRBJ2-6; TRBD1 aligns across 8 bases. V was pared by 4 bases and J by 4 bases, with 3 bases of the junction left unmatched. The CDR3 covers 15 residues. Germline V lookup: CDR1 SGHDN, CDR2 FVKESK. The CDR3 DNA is TGTGCCAGCAGCCGACAGGGGTCCGGGGCCAACGTCCTGACTTTC. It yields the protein CASSRQGSGANVLTF.

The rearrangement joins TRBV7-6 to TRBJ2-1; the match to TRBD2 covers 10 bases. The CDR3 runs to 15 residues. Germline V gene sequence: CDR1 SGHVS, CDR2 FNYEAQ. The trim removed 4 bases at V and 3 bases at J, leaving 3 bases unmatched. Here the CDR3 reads CASSSLAGSYNEQFF. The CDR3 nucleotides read TGTGCCAGCAGCTCACTAGCGGGGAGCTACAATGAGCAGTTCTTC.

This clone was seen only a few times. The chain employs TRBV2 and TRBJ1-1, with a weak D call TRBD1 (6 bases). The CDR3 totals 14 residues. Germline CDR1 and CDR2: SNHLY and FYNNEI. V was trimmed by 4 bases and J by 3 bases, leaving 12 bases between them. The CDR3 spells CASSGGLEYTEAFF. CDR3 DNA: TGTGCCAGCAGTGGGGGGCTCGAATACACTGAAGCTTTCTTT.

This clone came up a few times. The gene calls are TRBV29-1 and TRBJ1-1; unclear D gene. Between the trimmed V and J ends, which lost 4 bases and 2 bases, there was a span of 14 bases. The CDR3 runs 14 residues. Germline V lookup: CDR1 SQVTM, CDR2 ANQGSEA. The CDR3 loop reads CSVAGSEINTEAFF. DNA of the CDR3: TGCAGCGTTGCCGGGAGCGAGATCAACACTGAAGCTTTCTTT.

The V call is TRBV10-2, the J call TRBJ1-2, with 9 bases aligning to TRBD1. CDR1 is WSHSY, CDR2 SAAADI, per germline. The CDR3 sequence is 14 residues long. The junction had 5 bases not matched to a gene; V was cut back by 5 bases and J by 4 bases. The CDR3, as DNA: TGCGCCAGCAGTCCGGGACAGGGCATCTATGGCTACACCTTC. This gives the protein CASSPGQGIYGYTF.

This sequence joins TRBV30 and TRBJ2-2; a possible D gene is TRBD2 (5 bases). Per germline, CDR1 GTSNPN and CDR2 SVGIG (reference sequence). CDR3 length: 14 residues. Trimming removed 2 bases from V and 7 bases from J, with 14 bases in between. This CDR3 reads CAWSLGAAGGELFF. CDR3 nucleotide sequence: TGTGCCTGGAGTCTTGGAGCGGCGGGCGGGGAGCTGTTTTTT.

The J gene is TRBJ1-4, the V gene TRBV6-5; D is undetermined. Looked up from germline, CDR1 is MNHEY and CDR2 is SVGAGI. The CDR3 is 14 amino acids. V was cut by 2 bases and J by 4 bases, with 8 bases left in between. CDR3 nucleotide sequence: TGTGCCAGCAGTTACAGTAGAAATAATGAAAAACTGTTTTTT. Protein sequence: CASSYSRNNEKLFF.